The rows below give T cell receptor beta chains drawn from one sample of a study of blood T cell repertoires in COVID-19. Profiled with immunoSEQ multiplex PCR; TCRdb holds only in-frame clones, not every one. The profile shows under 150,000 clones, approximately 80% of them singletons. The sequenced sample consisted of peripheral blood. The receptor source for this set is a woman between 40 and 55 years old with active or convalescent COVID-19. CDR3s include the opening cysteine and the closing phenylalanine or tryptophan. The order of the fields is D gene, clone size, J gene, V gene, CDR3 protein, CDR3 DNA. D genes are given only for firm matches. Rows give clone size only sometimes, using once, few, many, or a class for an expanded clone.

d_gene: -; abundance: -; j_gene: TRBJ1-5; v_gene: TRBV6-2/TRBV6-3; CDR3aa: CASSEQGNQPQHF; CDR3nt: TGTGCCAGCAGCGAACAGGGTAATCAGCCCCAGCATTTT
d_gene: -; abundance: -; j_gene: TRBJ2-5; v_gene: TRBV10-3; CDR3aa: CAISESSPETQYF; CDR3nt: TGTGCCATCAGTGAGTCTAGCCCAGAGACCCAGTACTTC
d_gene: TRBD1; abundance: -; j_gene: TRBJ1-5; v_gene: TRBV2; CDR3aa: CASSGGQGSGQPQHF; CDR3nt: TGTGCCAGCAGTGGTGGACAGGGAAGCGGTCAGCCCCAGCATTTT
d_gene: -; abundance: -; j_gene: TRBJ2-6; v_gene: TRBV28; CDR3aa: CAAGRLSGANVLTF; CDR3nt: TGTGCCGCGGGGAGATTGAGTGGGGCCAACGTCCTGACTTTC
d_gene: TRBD1; abundance: -; j_gene: TRBJ1-3; v_gene: TRBV27; CDR3aa: CASRRTGALPISGNTIYF; CDR3nt: TGTGCCAGCAGGAGGACAGGGGCCCTCCCCATCTCTGGAAACACCATATATTTT
d_gene: TRBD1; abundance: -; j_gene: TRBJ2-7; v_gene: TRBV18; CDR3aa: CASSRLPVDRYEQYF; CDR3nt: TGTGCCAGCTCACGCCTACCGGTGGACAGGTACGAGCAGTACTTC
d_gene: -; abundance: -; j_gene: TRBJ1-5; v_gene: TRBV28; CDR3aa: CASSTYQQGGVQPQHF; CDR3nt: TGTGCCAGCAGTACATATCAACAGGGAGGGGTTCAGCCCCAGCATTTT
d_gene: TRBD1; abundance: once; j_gene: TRBJ1-1; v_gene: TRBV18; CDR3aa: CASSPLTGGTEAFF; CDR3nt: TGTGCCAGCTCACCTCTAACAGGGGGGACTGAAGCTTTCTTT
d_gene: TRBD2; abundance: few; j_gene: TRBJ2-2; v_gene: TRBV6-4; CDR3aa: CASSRGTSGKNTGELFF; CDR3nt: TGTGCCAGCAGTAGGGGGACTAGCGGGAAAAACACCGGGGAGCTGTTTTTT
d_gene: TRBD1; abundance: once; j_gene: TRBJ2-7; v_gene: TRBV9; CDR3aa: CASSAQVTGTGGEQYF; CDR3nt: TGTGCCAGCAGCGCGCAGGTTACCGGGACAGGGGGCGAGCAGTACTTC
d_gene: -; abundance: -; j_gene: TRBJ1-1; v_gene: TRBV10-3; CDR3aa: CAISDRDMVMNTEAFF; CDR3nt: TGTGCCATCAGTGATAGGGACATGGTGATGAACACTGAAGCTTTCTTT
d_gene: TRBD1; abundance: few; j_gene: TRBJ2-7; v_gene: TRBV5-4; CDR3aa: CASSLDRGLEEQYF; CDR3nt: TGTGCCAGCAGCTTGGACAGGGGGCTGGAAGAGCAGTACTTC
d_gene: -; abundance: -; j_gene: TRBJ2-3; v_gene: TRBV10-1; CDR3aa: CASSDLSTDTQYF; CDR3nt: TGCGCCAGCAGTGATCTTAGCACAGATACGCAGTATTTT
d_gene: -; abundance: once; j_gene: TRBJ1-2; v_gene: TRBV18; CDR3aa: CASSSLDRSSYGYTF; CDR3nt: TGTGCCAGCTCATCGCTTGACAGGTCCTCCTATGGCTACACCTTC
d_gene: -; abundance: -; j_gene: TRBJ2-7; v_gene: TRBV4-3; CDR3aa: CASSQERDLLLREQYF; CDR3nt: TGCGCCAGCAGCCAAGAGCGGGACCTCCTCCTCCGCGAGCAGTACTTC
d_gene: -; abundance: -; j_gene: TRBJ1-1; v_gene: TRBV18; CDR3aa: CASSPKRATEAFF; CDR3nt: TGTGCCAGCTCACCAAAGCGGGCTACTGAAGCTTTCTTT
d_gene: TRBD2; abundance: -; j_gene: TRBJ2-3; v_gene: TRBV7-2; CDR3aa: CASSLGLAGGTDTQYF; CDR3nt: TGTGCCAGCAGCTTAGGACTAGCGGGAGGCACAGATACGCAGTATTTT
d_gene: -; abundance: -; j_gene: TRBJ2-5; v_gene: TRBV18; CDR3aa: CASSLETSGETQYF; CDR3nt: TGTGCCAGCTCACTTGAAACGAGTGGAGAGACCCAGTACTTC
d_gene: TRBD1; abundance: -; j_gene: TRBJ1-1; v_gene: TRBV15; CDR3aa: CATSREEGAYTEAFF; CDR3nt: TGTGCCACCAGCAGAGAGGAGGGGGCGTACACTGAAGCTTTCTTT
d_gene: -; abundance: -; j_gene: TRBJ2-1; v_gene: TRBV2; CDR3aa: CASRQGNEQFF; CDR3nt: TGTGCCAGCAGACAGGGCAATGAGCAGTTCTTC
d_gene: -; abundance: once; j_gene: TRBJ2-2; v_gene: TRBV11-3; CDR3aa: CASSLVRGGELFF; CDR3nt: TGTGCCAGCAGTCTTGTCAGGGGAGGGGAGCTGTTTTTT
d_gene: TRBD1; abundance: -; j_gene: TRBJ2-7; v_gene: TRBV7-2; CDR3aa: CASSATGAHSYEQYF; CDR3nt: TGTGCCAGCAGCGCGACAGGGGCCCACTCCTACGAGCAGTACTTC
d_gene: -; abundance: -; j_gene: TRBJ1-5; v_gene: TRBV18; CDR3aa: CASSSQNQPQHF; CDR3nt: TGTGCCAGCTCATCCCAGAATCAGCCCCAGCATTTT
d_gene: TRBD1; abundance: -; j_gene: TRBJ1-1; v_gene: TRBV5-4; CDR3aa: CASSLEGWGTGGLMNTEAFF; CDR3nt: TGTGCCAGCAGCTTGGAAGGGTGGGGGACAGGGGGCCTCATGAACACTGAAGCTTTCTTT
d_gene: TRBD1; abundance: -; j_gene: TRBJ1-1; v_gene: TRBV6-5; CDR3aa: CASRGQTMNTEAFF; CDR3nt: TGTGCCAGCAGGGGACAGACGATGAACACTGAAGCTTTCTTT
d_gene: TRBD2; abundance: -; j_gene: TRBJ2-5; v_gene: TRBV27; CDR3aa: CASSFYAGVQETQYF; CDR3nt: TGTGCCAGCAGTTTTTACGCGGGAGTTCAAGAGACCCAGTACTTC
d_gene: TRBD2; abundance: -; j_gene: TRBJ2-1; v_gene: TRBV5-5; CDR3aa: CASSWALAGGSYNEQFF; CDR3nt: TGTGCCAGCAGCTGGGCCCTAGCGGGAGGGTCCTACAATGAGCAGTTCTTC
d_gene: -; abundance: -; j_gene: TRBJ1-2; v_gene: TRBV19; CDR3aa: CASSPPGIYGYTF; CDR3nt: TGTGCCAGTAGTCCCCCGGGGATCTATGGCTACACCTTC
d_gene: TRBD1; abundance: -; j_gene: TRBJ2-7; v_gene: TRBV10-3; CDR3aa: CAISDGGTGRYEQYF; CDR3nt: TGTGCCATCAGTGACGGGGGGACAGGGAGGTACGAGCAGTACTTC
d_gene: -; abundance: -; j_gene: TRBJ2-5; v_gene: TRBV27; CDR3aa: CASSLTRLRGETQYF; CDR3nt: TGTGCCAGCAGTTTAACCCGCTTGCGTGGAGAGACCCAGTACTTC
d_gene: -; abundance: once; j_gene: TRBJ1-4; v_gene: TRBV18; CDR3aa: CASSPTGSLDEKLFF; CDR3nt: TGTGCCAGCTCGCCCACAGGGTCCTTGGATGAAAAACTGTTTTTT
d_gene: -; abundance: once; j_gene: TRBJ2-2; v_gene: TRBV6-6; CDR3aa: CASRSAVNTGELFF; CDR3nt: TGTGCCAGCCGAAGTGCGGTGAACACCGGGGAGCTGTTTTTT
d_gene: -; abundance: -; j_gene: TRBJ1-2; v_gene: TRBV2; CDR3aa: CASSDGPRGDDYGYTF; CDR3nt: TGTGCCAGCAGTGATGGGCCCAGGGGAGACGACTATGGCTACACCTTC
d_gene: TRBD1; abundance: -; j_gene: TRBJ1-1; v_gene: TRBV5-1; CDR3aa: CASSWARQGLGTEAFF; CDR3nt: TGCGCCAGCAGCTGGGCCCGACAGGGTCTGGGCACTGAAGCTTTCTTT
d_gene: -; abundance: -; j_gene: TRBJ2-7; v_gene: TRBV7-2; CDR3aa: CASIPPSRPTYEQYF; CDR3nt: TGTGCCAGCATCCCGCCCAGCAGGCCAACCTACGAGCAGTACTTC
d_gene: -; abundance: -; j_gene: TRBJ1-2; v_gene: TRBV2; CDR3aa: CASSESEGGYGYTF; CDR3nt: TGTGCCAGCAGTGAATCTGAGGGGGGGTATGGCTACACCTTC
d_gene: TRBD1; abundance: -; j_gene: TRBJ1-2; v_gene: TRBV5-4; CDR3aa: CASSLGDRSSGYGYTF; CDR3nt: TGTGCCAGCAGCTTGGGGGACAGGTCTAGTGGCTATGGCTACACCTTC
d_gene: TRBD1; abundance: once; j_gene: TRBJ1-1; v_gene: TRBV7-9; CDR3aa: CASTPGQGGTEAFF; CDR3nt: TGTGCCAGCACCCCGGGACAGGGAGGGACTGAAGCTTTCTTT
d_gene: TRBD2; abundance: -; j_gene: TRBJ2-3; v_gene: TRBV4-1; CDR3aa: CASSQDPGGGDTQYF; CDR3nt: TGCGCCAGCAGCCAAGACCCGGGAGGGGGGGATACGCAGTATTTT
d_gene: -; abundance: -; j_gene: TRBJ1-1; v_gene: TRBV19; CDR3aa: CASNAKGWGGMNTEAFF; CDR3nt: TGTGCCAGTAACGCTAAAGGATGGGGCGGAATGAACACTGAAGCTTTCTTT
d_gene: TRBD1; abundance: -; j_gene: TRBJ2-7; v_gene: TRBV14; CDR3aa: CASSQGRGQGLYEQYF; CDR3nt: TGTGCCAGCAGCCAGGGGAGAGGACAGGGCCTCTACGAGCAGTACTTC
d_gene: -; abundance: -; j_gene: TRBJ2-7; v_gene: TRBV15; CDR3aa: CATSRDTGYEQYF; CDR3nt: TGTGCCACCAGCAGAGATACCGGGTACGAGCAGTACTTC
d_gene: TRBD1; abundance: -; j_gene: TRBJ2-3; v_gene: TRBV13; CDR3aa: CASTVAGTGGMTDTQYF; CDR3nt: TGTGCCAGCACCGTAGCCGGGACAGGGGGTATGACAGATACGCAGTATTTT
d_gene: -; abundance: once; j_gene: TRBJ2-1; v_gene: TRBV7-9; CDR3aa: CASSLLVADEQFF; CDR3nt: TGTGCCAGCAGCTTACTGGTAGCGGATGAGCAGTTCTTC